The rows below give T cell receptor beta chains drawn from one sample of a study of T cell changes during pregnancy in multiple sclerosis. Here immunoSEQ multiplex PCR was the method, and the copy in TCRdb shows in-frame clones only, minus some. The sample includes tens of thousands of clones, just over 90% of them seen just once. Sequencing was performed on peripheral blood, taken in the first trimester of pregnancy. These TCRs come from a female donor in good health, enrolled as a control in a pregnancy study. The CDR3 runs from the conserved cysteine through the conserved F or W. The D gene is left open where the match is weak.

TRBD1	TRBV5-6	TRBJ1-2	CARTGGWNYGYTF
.	TRBV5-1	TRBJ2-2	CASRATVNSNTGELFF
.	TRBV28	TRBJ2-5	CASSSTFAQYF
.	TRBV19	TRBJ1-6	CASSITRESLHF
.	TRBV5-5	TRBJ2-5	CASSLASLEQETQYF
.	TRBV29-1	TRBJ2-7	CSVDRGSYEQYF
.	TRBV27	TRBJ1-2	CASSLASGGGGYTF
.	TRBV14	TRBJ2-6	CASSRSGSGANVLTF
TRBD1	TRBV6-5	TRBJ1-3	CASTPGQGNTIYF
TRBD1	TRBV19	TRBJ1-3	CASSIRGGASGNTIYF
.	TRBV27	TRBJ1-4	CASSLGPGGDEKLFF
TRBD1	TRBV14	TRBJ1-6	CASSLRQGGSPLHF
TRBD1	TRBV9	TRBJ2-5	CASSHPTGGAQGAQYF
.	TRBV4-1	TRBJ2-1	CASSQGAGGSYNEQFF
.	TRBV30	TRBJ1-1	CAWSGGHRIRMNTEAFF
TRBD2	TRBV5-1	TRBJ2-7	CASSLGLAGITYEQYF
TRBD1	TRBV27	TRBJ2-7	CASRTGGLEQYF
TRBD2	TRBV9	TRBJ2-1	CASSDAGLAGVDEQFF
.	TRBV30	TRBJ2-3	CAWSPATDTQYF
.	TRBV7-8	TRBJ2-7	CASSLEVTVYEQYF
.	TRBV14	TRBJ1-2	CASSQIPGGTF
.	TRBV19	TRBJ1-5	CASSIDQTRAGNQPQHF
.	TRBV5-6	TRBJ2-7	CASSLLSTYEQYF
TRBD1	TRBV13	TRBJ1-2	CASSLRGQGESGYTF
.	TRBV6-1	TRBJ1-2	CASSTVDGSNYGYTF
TRBD1	TRBV30	TRBJ1-2	CAWSRSSGGRHGYTF
TRBD1	TRBV11-3	TRBJ1-3	CAARDRVISGNTIYF
.	TRBV5-1	TRBJ2-5	CASSPSEGLGETQYF
TRBD2	TRBV4-2	TRBJ2-2	CASSQDRNGGGLPGELFF
TRBD1	TRBV10-3	TRBJ1-4	CATWQGGGYEKLFF
TRBD2	TRBV29-1	TRBJ2-2	CSVAGTSWAGELFF
.	TRBV9	TRBJ1-5	CASSAREGSNQPQHF
TRBD1	TRBV30	TRBJ1-1	CAWSSPGTEPNTEAFF
.	TRBV19	TRBJ1-5	CASSPVGGNQPQHF
.	TRBV11-3	TRBJ2-1	CASSSTRDNEQFF
TRBD1	TRBV6-6	TRBJ1-2	CASSWETGGAVGYTF
TRBD2	TRBV4-3	TRBJ2-1	CASSQDRSGELAGIYEQFF
TRBD1	TRBV7-2	TRBJ1-4	CASSRDRVDEKLFF
.	TRBV19	TRBJ1-1	CASSPRVGALNTEAFF
TRBD2	TRBV9	TRBJ2-3	CASSGLAGGTDTQYF
.	TRBV2	TRBJ1-2	CASSATGQTYGYTF
.	TRBV5-5	TRBJ1-5	CASSPVRVNQPQHF
.	TRBV23-1	TRBJ2-7	CASSQSVRGWNF
.	TRBV18	TRBJ1-1	CASSLELRTEAFF
.	TRBV7-2	TRBJ2-3	CASSHPKGGGSTDTQYF
.	TRBV19	TRBJ1-4	CASSIGWLANEKLFF
.	TRBV10-3	TRBJ1-4	CAISDPSRPFQTNEKLFF
TRBD1	TRBV7-9	TRBJ1-1	CASSLASAGGTEAFF
TRBD2	TRBV27	TRBJ2-7	CASSLFGGGEQYF
.	TRBV2	TRBJ2-7	CAGGTVPGYEQYF